The 14 T cell receptor beta chains presented below share a single source sample, sequenced in a study of cytomegalovirus exposure and HLA in healthy donors. PCR amplification relied on 60 Vbeta primers (plus 13 Jbeta primers). Libraries were prepared by immunoSEQ multiplex PCR; TCRdb keeps only in-frame clonotypes and omits some of them. The repertoire has tens of thousands of clones, about 80% of them found once; the top ten carry around 6%. The sequenced sample consisted of PBMCs. All receptors come from a male donor in good health and CMV-seronegative.

This chain uses TRBV28 with TRBJ2-1; maybe TRBD2 (5 bases). CDR3 length: 13 residues. The germline V gene has CDR1 MDHEN and CDR2 SYDVKM. V lost 5 bases to trimming and J lost 6 bases, with 11 bases between them. The CDR3 bases are TGTGCCAGCAGTGCGGGCCATGGCAATGAGCAGTTCTTC. Translated, it gives CASSAGHGNEQFF.

The chain carries TRBV10-3 and TRBJ1-3, with 7 bases identical to TRBD1. V trimming: 5 bases; J trimming: 2 bases; junction bases outside the gene matches: 9. The V gene's germline CDR1 is ENHRY and CDR2 SYGVKD. CDR3 length equals 16 residues. CDR3 nucleotide sequence: TGTGCCATCAGTAGGGACGAGGGGGCAACTGGAAACACCATATATTTT. It specifies CAISRDEGATGNTIYF.

This chain connects TRBV7-2 to TRBJ1-2; D not certain. Trimming removed 4 bases at V and 0 bases at J, with 12 bases between. Germline CDR1 and CDR2: SGHTA and FQGNSA. The CDR3 runs to 15 residues. The DNA of the CDR3 is TGTGCCAGCAGCTCCCGGGTCCCTTCTAACTATGGCTACACCTTC. Translated: CASSSRVPSNYGYTF.

V is TRBV4-3 and J is TRBJ2-7; maybe TRBD2 (5 bases). The ends were cut back, 0 bases at V and 2 bases at J, with 11 bases in the middle. The CDR3 is 15 amino acids. From germline, CDR1 is LGHNA and CDR2 YSLEER. The CDR3 bases are TGCGCCAGCAGCCAAGATCGGCAGACTACCTACGAGCAGTACTTC. This translates into CASSQDRQTTYEQYF.

This clone occurred a few times. The chain recombines TRBV29-1 with TRBJ2-2; 9 nucleotides line up with TRBD2. Per germline, CDR1 SQVTM and CDR2 ANQGSEA. The length of the CDR3 is 15 residues. Trimming cost V 6 bases and J 1 base; bases outside gene matches: 6. CDR3 coding DNA: TGCAGCGTAGAGATAGCGGGAGTGAACACCGGGGAGCTGTTTTTT. Residues: CSVEIAGVNTGELFF.

The chain carries TRBV7-2 and TRBJ1-2, with D possibly matching TRBD1 (5 bases). Trimming took off 5 bases at V and 5 bases at J, with 21 bases between the two ends. This CDR3 comprises 16 residues. Germline V gives CDR1 SGHTA, CDR2 FQGNSA. CDR3 amino acids: CASSPALGRIVYGYTF. CDR3 nucleotide sequence: TGTGCCAGCAGCCCTGCTCTGGGGCGCATAGTATATGGCTACACCTTC.

In its sample, this clone was seen once. The rearrangement joins TRBV6-1 to TRBJ2-5; D unclear. The CDR3 loop spans 12 amino acids. The V and J ends lost 6 bases and 5 bases respectively, with 10 bases between them. Germline V gene data show CDR1 as MNHNS and CDR2 as SASEGT. The CDR3 DNA sequence: TGTGCCAGCAGCGCCGAGGCTGAGACCCAGTACTTC. Protein sequence: CASSAEAETQYF.

Only a few counts were recorded for this clone. The chain joins TRBV19 to TRBJ1-5; D may be TRBD1 (5 bases). Germline V lookup: CDR1 LNHDA, CDR2 SQIVND (reference sequence). Trimming left V 4 bases short and J 1 base short, with 11 bases between. The CDR3 covers 15 residues. Here the CDR3 reads CASSTSRQSNQPQHF. DNA for the CDR3: TGTGCCAGTAGTACCTCCCGACAGAGCAATCAGCCCCAGCATTTT.

This clone has just a few counts. The chain has TRBV19 and TRBJ1-1; no firm D call. Germline CDR1 is LNHDA and CDR2 is SQIVND (reference sequence). The CDR3 totals 14 residues. Between the trimmed V and J ends, which lost 9 bases and 0 bases, there was a span of 14 bases. The CDR3 DNA reads as TGTGCCAGCCTGTGTCTCACTTTGAACACTGAAGCTTTCTTT. Its translation is CASLCLTLNTEAFF.

Points on this clone: A junction end diverges from the germline sequence, so it may reflect a read error. The chain links TRBV6-1 to TRBJ2-2; 10 positions agree with TRBD2. CDR3 size: 15 residues. Germline assignment: CDR1 MNHNS and CDR2 SASEGT. CDR3 sequence reads: CAGSSLAGSTGELFF. The CDR3 nucleotides read TGTGCCGGCAGTTCACTAGCGGGGTCAACCGGGGAGCTGTTTTTT.

The gene calls are TRBV2 and TRBJ2-6; no clear D gene. CDR3 size: 15 residues. V lost 4 bases, J lost 4 bases, and 11 bases lay in between. Germline V lookup: CDR1 SNHLY, CDR2 FYNNEI. For the CDR3, the DNA is TGTGCCAGCAGTGTTCGCAGGTCCGGGGCCAACGTCCTGACTTTC. This encodes CASSVRRSGANVLTF.

The V gene is TRBV30, the J gene TRBJ1-4, with D maybe TRBD1 (6 bases). The V and J ends lost 5 bases and 7 bases respectively, with 20 bases between them. This CDR3 is built from 15 residues. Germline CDR1 GTSNPN, CDR2 SVGIG (reference sequence). The CDR3 protein is CAWGGVGTGSEKLFF. Written as DNA, the CDR3 is TGTGCCTGGGGGGGCGTCGGGACCGGGTCTGAAAAACTGTTTTTT.

The CDR3 coding sequence is TGTGCCACCAGCAGAGAAGAACAGGGGGGAAAGGAGCAGTACTTC. This gives the protein CATSREEQGGKEQYF. J is TRBJ2-7 and V is TRBV15; TRBD1 matches at 8 bases. Looked up from germline, CDR1 is LNHNV and CDR2 is YYDKDF (reference sequence). V lost 0 bases, J lost 7 bases, and 8 bases stayed unmatched. This CDR3 region has 15 residues. Complete variable domain (other parts from reference TRBV15 and TRBJ2-7): DAMVIQNPRYQVTQFGKPVTLSCSQTLNHNVMYWYQQKSSQAPKLLFHYYDKDFNNEADTPDNFQSRRPNTSFCFLDIRSPGLGDTAMYLCATSREEQGGKEQYFGPGTRLTVT.

V and J are TRBV30 and TRBJ2-3, with 10 bases fitting TRBD1. The CDR3 totals 13 residues. J was trimmed by 14 bases and V by 7 bases; bases with no gene match: 15. Germline values: CDR1 GTSNPN, CDR2 SVGIG (reference sequence). DNA of the CDR3: TGTGCCTTGTCCCGGGACAGGGGCGATGTGGTGTATTTT. Protein sequence: CALSRDRGDVVYF.